A single sample gave rise to the 5 T cell receptor beta chains below, sequenced in a study of T cell changes during pregnancy in multiple sclerosis. This table comes from immunoSEQ multiplex PCR, and its TCRdb copy is limited to in-frame clones, with some not included. Here the sample spans 50,000 to 80,000 clones, roughly 92% being singletons. This sample comprised peripheral blood, obtained in the second trimester of pregnancy. These receptors were taken from a female donor with multiple sclerosis, enrolled in a pregnancy study.

This chain uses TRBV29-1 with TRBJ2-2; 7 positions agree with TRBD1. Unmatched junction bases numbered 6, after V lost 6 bases and J lost 2 bases. From germline, CDR1 is SQVTM and CDR2 ANQGSEA. The CDR3 extends over 14 amino acids. Written as DNA, the CDR3 is TGCAGCGTGAATAGGGGGCGTAACACCGGGGAGCTGTTTTTT. This translates into CSVNRGRNTGELFF.

The chain recombines TRBV27 with TRBJ2-3, with D unresolved. Trimming shortened V by 0 bases and J by 4 bases, and 8 bases separated the two germline ends. The CDR3 consists of 14 residues. Germline-derived CDR1 and CDR2 are MNHEY and SMNVEV (reference sequence). CDR3 in amino acids: CASSLSNLPDTQYF. In DNA form, the CDR3 reads TGTGCCAGCAGTTTATCGAACTTGCCAGATACGCAGTATTTT.

In its sample, this clone was seen once. The chain carries TRBV10-3 and TRBJ2-7, with 7 bases fitting TRBD1. The junction had 10 bases not matched to a gene; V was cut back by 5 bases and J by 6 bases. Germline lookup yields CDR1 ENHRY and CDR2 SYGVKD. The length of the CDR3 is 14 residues. The CDR3: CAISPGTALLEQYF. Written as DNA, the CDR3 is TGTGCCATCAGTCCCGGGACAGCCTTACTCGAGCAGTACTTC.

The gene calls are TRBV28 and TRBJ2-5, with 7 bases that match TRBD1. The CDR3 totals 15 residues. Germline V gene sequence: CDR1 MDHEN, CDR2 SYDVKM. The ends lost 5 bases at V and 1 base at J; junction bases unmatched: 7. DNA of the CDR3: TGTGCCAGCAGTCGGGGACAGATAGTCCAAGAGACCCAGTACTTC. Amino acids: CASSRGQIVQETQYF.

The V gene is TRBV6-4, the J gene TRBJ1-2; 7 bases fit TRBD1. This CDR3 is built from 15 residues. Germline-derived CDR1 and CDR2 are MRHNA and SNTAGT. V gave up 5 bases and J gave up 0 bases; unmatched junction bases: 6. The chain's CDR3 is CASSPDRTSNYGYTF. The DNA of the CDR3 is TGTGCCAGCAGTCCGGACAGGACCTCTAACTATGGCTACACCTTC.